Reported below is one T cell receptor beta chain. This sample was taken from a study of blood T cell repertoires in COVID-19. Study-level background: COVID-19 samples from acute and convalescent phases originated in the United States, Italy and Spain. Nucleic acid was either cDNA or gDNA, and it came from T cells, B-cell-depleted T cells, or PBMCs.

In the original processing: Amplification of reference gene primers was used by the study to estimate nucleated cell counts. Sequencing used immunoSEQ multiplex PCR; TCRdb keeps in-frame clones, though not all of them. The DNA gave D and trimming, while V, J and clone size come from that table. This sample has about 78,000 clones, with over 75% found just once. The sequence derives from a woman over 75 with acute or convalescent COVID-19. Sample: peripheral blood.

The CDR3 sequence is CAISDGGNTEAFF. The CDR3 nucleotides are TGTGCCATCAGTGACGGCGGGAACACTGAAGCTTTCTTT. The chain joins TRBV10-3 to TRBJ1-1; D unresolved. The length of the CDR3 is 13 residues. Trimming cost V 3 bases and J 1 base, with 6 bases left between them. CDR1 is ENHRY, CDR2 SYGVKD, per germline.